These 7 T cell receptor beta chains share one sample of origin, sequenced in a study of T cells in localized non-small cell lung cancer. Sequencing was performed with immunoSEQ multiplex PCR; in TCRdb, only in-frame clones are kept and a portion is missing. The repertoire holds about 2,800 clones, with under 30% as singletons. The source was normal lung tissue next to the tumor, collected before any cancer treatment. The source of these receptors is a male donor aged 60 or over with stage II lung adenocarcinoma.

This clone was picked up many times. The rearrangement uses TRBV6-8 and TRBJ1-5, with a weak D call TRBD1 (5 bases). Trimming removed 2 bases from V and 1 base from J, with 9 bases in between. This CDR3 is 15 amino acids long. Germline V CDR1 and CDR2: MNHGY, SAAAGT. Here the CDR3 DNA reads TGTGCCAGCAGTTACGGGGGGGTAAGCAATCAGCCCCAGCATTTT. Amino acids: CASSYGGVSNQPQHF.

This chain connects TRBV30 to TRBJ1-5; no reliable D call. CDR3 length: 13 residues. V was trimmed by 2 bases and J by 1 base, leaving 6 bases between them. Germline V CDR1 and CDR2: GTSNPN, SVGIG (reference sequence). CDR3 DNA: TGTGCCTGGAGTCAGGAAAGCAATCAGCCCCAGCATTTT. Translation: CAWSQESNQPQHF.

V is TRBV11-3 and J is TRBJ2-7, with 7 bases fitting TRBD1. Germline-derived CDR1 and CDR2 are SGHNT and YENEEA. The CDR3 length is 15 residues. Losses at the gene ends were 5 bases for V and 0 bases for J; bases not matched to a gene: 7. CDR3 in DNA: TGTGCCAGCAGCAGGGACAGATCGAGCTCCTACGAGCAGTACTTC. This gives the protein CASSRDRSSSYEQYF. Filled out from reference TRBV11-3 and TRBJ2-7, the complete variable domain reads EAGVVQSPRYKIIEKKQPVAFWCNPISGHNTLYWYLQNLGQGPELLIRYENEEAVDDSQLPKDRFSAERLKGVDSTLKIQPAELGDSAVYLCASSRDRSSSYEQYFGPGTRLTVT.

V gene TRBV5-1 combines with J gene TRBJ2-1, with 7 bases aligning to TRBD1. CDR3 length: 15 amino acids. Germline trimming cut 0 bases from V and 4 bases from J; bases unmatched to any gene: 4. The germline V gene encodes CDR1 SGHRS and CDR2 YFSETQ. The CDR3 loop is CASSLGTGEYNEQFF. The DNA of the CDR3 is TGCGCCAGCAGCTTGGGGACAGGCGAGTACAATGAGCAGTTCTTC.

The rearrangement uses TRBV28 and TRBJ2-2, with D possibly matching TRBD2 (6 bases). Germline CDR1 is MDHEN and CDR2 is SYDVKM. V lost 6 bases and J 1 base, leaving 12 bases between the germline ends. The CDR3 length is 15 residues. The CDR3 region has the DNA TGTGCCAGCAGCCCCCTGGGACTGAACACCGGGGAGCTGTTTTTT. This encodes CASSPLGLNTGELFF.

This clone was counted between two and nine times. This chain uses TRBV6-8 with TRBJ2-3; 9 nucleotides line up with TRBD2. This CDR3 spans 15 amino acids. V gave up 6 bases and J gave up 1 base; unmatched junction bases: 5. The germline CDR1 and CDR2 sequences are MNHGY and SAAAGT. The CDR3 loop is CASSQRGARTDTQYF. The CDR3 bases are TGTGCCAGCAGCCAGCGGGGGGCCCGCACAGATACGCAGTATTTT.

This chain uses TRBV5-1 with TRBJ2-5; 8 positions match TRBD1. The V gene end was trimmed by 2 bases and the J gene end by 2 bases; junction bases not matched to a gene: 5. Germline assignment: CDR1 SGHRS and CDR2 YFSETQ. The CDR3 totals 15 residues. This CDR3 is CASSLQTGEQETQYF. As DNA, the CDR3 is TGCGCCAGCAGCTTACAGACAGGGGAGCAAGAGACCCAGTACTTC.